Presented here are 5 T cell receptor beta chains from one specimen sequenced in a study of immune heterogeneity within non-small cell lung tumors. The starting template was genomic DNA from bulk tumor, around 620 ng per sample. Several biopsies were spaced far apart within each primary tumor and obtained as surgery took place. Patients went through curative surgery, and their non-small cell lung cancer was untreated and newly diagnosed. Amplification of the TCR beta CDR3 was achieved through multiplex PCR with 32 V and 13 J primers. TCRdb reprocessed the multiplex PCR reads via MiXCR and lists one record per CDR3 protein. The repertoire includes fewer than 7,500 distinct CDR3 sequences, roughly 20% of them detected once, and approximately 15% sits in the top ten. Sequencing was performed on lung tumor tissue. These receptor sequences come from a man in his sixties with non-small cell lung cancer.

This clonotype is deemed medium-sized. The V call is TRBV6-1, the J call TRBJ2-2; D call uncertain. V was pared by 6 bases and J by 7 bases, with 12 bases between. The CDR3 is made up of 13 amino acids. The germline V gene has CDR1 MNHNS and CDR2 SASEGT. CDR3 in DNA: TGTGCCAGCAGCCCCGCCTACGACGGGGAGCTGTTTTTT. This gives the protein CASSPAYDGELFF.

By share of the sample, this clonotype is medium-sized. This chain uses TRBV2 with TRBJ1-5; 10 positions match TRBD1. J was trimmed by 9 bases and V by 6 bases; bases with no gene match: 5. The CDR3 runs to 13 residues. Per germline, CDR1 SNHLY and CDR2 FYNNEI. CDR3 coding DNA: TGTGCCAGCAGGGGACAGGGGTATGGGCCCCAGCATTTT. Amino acids: CASRGQGYGPQHF. The variable domain in full, completed from reference TRBV2 and TRBJ1-5, reads EPEVTQTPSHQVTQMGQEVILRCVPISNHLYFYWYRQILGQKVEFLVSFYNNEISEKSEIFDDQFSVERPDGSNFTLKIRSTKLEDSAMYFCASRGQGYGPQHFGDGTRLSIL.

At least ten counts were recorded for this clonotype. The rearrangement uses TRBV7-9 and TRBJ2-3; D not certain. Germline-derived CDR1 and CDR2 are SEHNR and FQNEAQ (reference sequence). V was pared by 8 bases and J by 3 bases, with 9 bases between. This CDR3 has 12 amino acids. This CDR3 is CASQTATDTQYF. For the CDR3, the DNA is TGTGCCAGCCAGACCGCTACAGATACGCAGTATTTT. The full variable domain, with the rest looked up from reference TRBV7-9 and TRBJ2-3, is DTGVSQNPRHKITKRGQNVTFRCDPISEHNRLYWYRQTLGQGPEFLTYFQNEAQLEKSRLLSDRFSAERPKGSFSTLEIQRTEQGDSAMYLCASQTATDTQYFGPGTRLTVL.

As regards this clonotype: A read error is possible here, since a much larger clone lies one base away. This chain joins TRBV20-1 and TRBJ2-5; no firm D call. Germline V gene sequence: CDR1 DFQATT, CDR2 SNEGSKA (reference sequence). This CDR3 has 12 amino acids. DNA for the CDR3: TGCAGTGCTCCCGGGCGCCAAGAGATCCAGTACTTC. Its translation: CSAPGRQEIQYF.

By share, this clonotype counts as medium-sized. The chain links TRBV6-5 to TRBJ2-7, with TRBD2 matching over 10 bases. V shed 0 bases and J 3 bases; nucleotides not matched to a gene: 2. Looked up from germline, CDR1 is MNHEY and CDR2 is SVGAGI. This CDR3 is built from 15 residues. This CDR3 is CASSYSSGRVYEQYF. CDR3 DNA: TGTGCCAGCAGTTACTCGAGCGGGAGGGTCTACGAGCAGTACTTC.